This T cell receptor beta chain originates from a study of T-cell reconstitution after alpha-beta-depleted transplantation in children. Overall study findings and caveats: Recipient T cells and thymic progenitors that survived gave rise to the high TCRbeta diversity observed at day 60 in some patients. Alpha-beta T cells present about two months after transplant were reported to originate from several hundred expanded graft clones. Once a year had passed after transplant, T-cell counts and diversity came mostly from newly produced T cells.

This CDR3 has 13 residues. Trimming cost V 8 bases and J 0 bases, with 5 bases left between them. Germline CDR1 is MNHEY and CDR2 is SMNVEV (reference sequence). It was with unique molecular identifiers that the TCRbeta library was prepared. One entry per CDR3 protein, called by TCRdb with MiXCR from the PCR reads. The data contain almost 250,000 distinct CDR3 sequences, roughly 23% of them seen just once; the ten biggest clones take up roughly 2.5%. This clonotype has ten or more counts. Its antigen is undetermined. This clonotype was obtained from a girl aged 2-10 years with Fanconi anemia, due to receive a stem cell transplant. The sequencing used PBMCs, collected before TCRalphabeta/CD19-depleted stem cell transplant. The chain joins TRBV27 to TRBJ2-6; D gene ambiguous. CDR3 region: CASGFSGANVLTF. DNA for the CDR3: TGTGCCAGCGGGTTCTCTGGGGCCAACGTCCTGACTTTC.